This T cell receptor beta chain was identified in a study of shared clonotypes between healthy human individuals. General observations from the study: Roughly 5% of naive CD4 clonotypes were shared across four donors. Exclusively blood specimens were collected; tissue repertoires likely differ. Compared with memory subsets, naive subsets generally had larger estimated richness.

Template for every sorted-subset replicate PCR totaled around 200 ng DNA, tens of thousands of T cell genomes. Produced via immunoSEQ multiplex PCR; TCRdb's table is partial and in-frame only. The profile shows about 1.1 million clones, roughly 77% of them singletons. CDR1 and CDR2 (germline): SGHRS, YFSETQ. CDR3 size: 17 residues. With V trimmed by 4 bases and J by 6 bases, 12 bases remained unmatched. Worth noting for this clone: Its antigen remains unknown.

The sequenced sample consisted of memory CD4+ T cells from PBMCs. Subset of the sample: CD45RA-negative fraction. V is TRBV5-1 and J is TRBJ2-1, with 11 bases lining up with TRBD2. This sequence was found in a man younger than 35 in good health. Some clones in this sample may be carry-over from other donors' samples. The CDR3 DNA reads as TGCGCCAGCAGCCCGACCTCCGGGACTAGCGGTATCAATGAGCAGTTCTTC. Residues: CASSPTSGTSGINEQFF.